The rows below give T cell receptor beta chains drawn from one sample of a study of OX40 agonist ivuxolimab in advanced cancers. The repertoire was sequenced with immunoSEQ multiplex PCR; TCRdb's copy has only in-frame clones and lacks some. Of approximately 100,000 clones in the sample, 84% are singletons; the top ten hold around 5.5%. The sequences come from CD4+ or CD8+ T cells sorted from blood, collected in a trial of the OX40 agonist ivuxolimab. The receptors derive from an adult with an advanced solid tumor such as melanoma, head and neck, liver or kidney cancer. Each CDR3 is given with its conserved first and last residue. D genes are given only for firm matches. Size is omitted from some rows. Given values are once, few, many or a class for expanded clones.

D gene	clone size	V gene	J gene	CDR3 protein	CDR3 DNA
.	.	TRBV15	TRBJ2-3	CATSTKASTDTQYF	TGTGCCACCAGTACCAAAGCTAGCACAGATACGCAGTATTTT
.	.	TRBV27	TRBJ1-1	CASSAGQGWSTEAFF	TGTGCCAGCAGTGCAGGCCAGGGTTGGAGCACTGAAGCTTTCTTT
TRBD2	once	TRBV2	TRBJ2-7	CASSSGVYEQYF	TGTGCCAGCAGTAGCGGGGTTTACGAGCAGTACTTC
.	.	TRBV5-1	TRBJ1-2	CASSLAGRSDYGYTF	TGCGCCAGCAGCTTGGCCGGACGGTCCGACTATGGCTACACCTTC
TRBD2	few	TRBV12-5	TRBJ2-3	CASGLVRDGRALADTQYF	TGTGCTAGTGGTTTGGTACGGGACGGGAGGGCCCTCGCAGATACGCAGTATTTT
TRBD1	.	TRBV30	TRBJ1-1	CAWSRTGSEAFF	TGTGCCTGGAGCCGGACAGGGTCTGAAGCTTTCTTT
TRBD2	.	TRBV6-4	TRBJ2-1	CASISPGLAGDNEQFF	TGTGCCAGCATCTCTCCGGGACTAGCGGGGGACAATGAGCAGTTCTTC
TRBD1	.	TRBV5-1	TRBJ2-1	CASSLSGTGGIWEQFF	TGCGCCAGCAGCTTGTCCGGGACAGGGGGGATTTGGGAGCAGTTCTTC
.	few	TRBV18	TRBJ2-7	CASARNKGDEQYF	TGTGCCAGCGCCCGAAATAAAGGGGACGAGCAGTACTTC
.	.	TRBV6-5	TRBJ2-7	CASSGTIHEQYF	TGTGCCAGCAGTGGGACAATACACGAGCAGTACTTC
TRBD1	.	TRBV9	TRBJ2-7	CASSPGTGTSYEQYF	TGTGCCAGCAGCCCAGGGACAGGGACCTCCTACGAGCAGTACTTC
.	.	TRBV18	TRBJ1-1	CASSQLQDTEAFF	TGTGCCAGCTCACAATTGCAGGACACTGAAGCTTTCTTT
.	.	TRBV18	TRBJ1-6	CASSPQGNSPLHF	TGTGCCAGCTCACCCCAGGGGAATTCACCCCTCCACTTT
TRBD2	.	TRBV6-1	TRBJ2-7	CASSEDGTSLEQYF	TGTGCCAGCAGTGAAGACGGGACTAGCCTCGAGCAGTACTTC
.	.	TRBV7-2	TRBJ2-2	CASRPGTGELFF	TGTGCCAGCAGGCCCGGGACCGGGGAGCTGTTTTTT
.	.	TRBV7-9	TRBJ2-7	CASSPGSYEQYF	TGTGCCAGCAGTCCCGGGAGCTACGAGCAGTACTTC
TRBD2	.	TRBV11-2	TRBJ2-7	CASSRSSGGNYEQYF	TGTGCCAGCAGCCGATCTAGCGGGGGCAACTACGAGCAGTACTTC
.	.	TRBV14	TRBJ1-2	CASSHNNEMGYGYTF	TGTGCCAGCAGCCACAACAACGAGATGGGATATGGCTACACCTTC
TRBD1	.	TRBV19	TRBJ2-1	CASSPEGQGLMHEQFF	TGTGCCAGTAGTCCAGAAGGACAGGGATTAATGCATGAGCAGTTCTTC
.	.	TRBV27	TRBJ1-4	CASSLDSATNEKLFF	TGTGCCAGCAGTTTAGACAGTGCAACTAATGAAAAACTGTTTTTT
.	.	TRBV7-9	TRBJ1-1	CASSFAGNTEAFF	TGTGCCAGCAGCTTCGCCGGGAACACTGAAGCTTTCTTT
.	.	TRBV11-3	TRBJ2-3	CASSWGGLGVTDTQYF	TGTGCCAGCAGCTGGGGCGGCCTGGGGGTGACAGATACGCAGTATTTT
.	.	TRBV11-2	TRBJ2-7	CASSLASPARAYEQYF	TGTGCCAGCAGCTTAGCATCCCCAGCGAGGGCCTACGAGCAGTACTTC
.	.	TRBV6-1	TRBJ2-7	CASSAYQALDF	TGTGCCAGCAGCGCATATCAGGCACTCGACTTC
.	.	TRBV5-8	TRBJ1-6	CASSFRGDNSPLHF	TGTGCCAGCAGCTTTAGAGGGGATAATTCACCCCTCCACTTT
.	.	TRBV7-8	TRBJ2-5	CASSKQGGETQYF	TGTGCCAGCAGCAAGCAGGGGGGGGAGACCCAGTACTTC
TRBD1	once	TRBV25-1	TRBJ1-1	CASSRDRGGTATEAFF	TGTGCCAGCAGCCGGGACAGGGGAGGAACGGCGACTGAAGCTTTCTTT
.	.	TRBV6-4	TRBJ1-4	CASSDGGANEKLFF	TGTGCCAGCAGTGACGGGGGCGCTAATGAAAAACTGTTTTTT
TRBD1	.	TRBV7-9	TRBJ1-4	CASSPETGGREKLFF	TGTGCCAGCAGCCCCGAGACAGGGGGAAGGGAAAAACTGTTTTTT